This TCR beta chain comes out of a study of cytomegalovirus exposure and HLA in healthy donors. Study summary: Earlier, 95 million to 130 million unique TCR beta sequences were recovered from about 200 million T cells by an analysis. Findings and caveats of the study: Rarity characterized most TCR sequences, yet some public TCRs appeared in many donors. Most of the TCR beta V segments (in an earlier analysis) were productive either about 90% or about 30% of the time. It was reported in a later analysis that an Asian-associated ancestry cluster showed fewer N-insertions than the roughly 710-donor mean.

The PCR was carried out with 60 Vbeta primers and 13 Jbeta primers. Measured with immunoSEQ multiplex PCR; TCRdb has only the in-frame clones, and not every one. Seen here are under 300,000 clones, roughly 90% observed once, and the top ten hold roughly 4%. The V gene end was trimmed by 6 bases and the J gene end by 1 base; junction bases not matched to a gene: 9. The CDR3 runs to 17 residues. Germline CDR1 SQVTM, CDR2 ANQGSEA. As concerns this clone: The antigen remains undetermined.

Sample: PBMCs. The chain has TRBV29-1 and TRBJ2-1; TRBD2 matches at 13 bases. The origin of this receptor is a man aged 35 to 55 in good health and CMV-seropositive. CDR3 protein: CSVHTTSGRSSYNEQFF. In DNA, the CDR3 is TGCAGCGTCCATACGACTAGCGGGAGGTCGTCCTACAATGAGCAGTTCTTC.